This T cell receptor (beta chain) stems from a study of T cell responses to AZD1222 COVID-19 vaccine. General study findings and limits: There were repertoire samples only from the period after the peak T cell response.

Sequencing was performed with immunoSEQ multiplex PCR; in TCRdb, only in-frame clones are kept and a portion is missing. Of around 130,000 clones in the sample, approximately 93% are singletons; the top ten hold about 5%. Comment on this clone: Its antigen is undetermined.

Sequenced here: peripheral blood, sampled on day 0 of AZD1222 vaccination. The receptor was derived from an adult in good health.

The CDR3 nucleotides are TGTGCCAGCAGTTACCACAGGGACAATGAGCAGTTCTTC. Its protein is CASSYHRDNEQFF. The chain uses TRBV6-2 or TRBV6-3 and TRBJ2-1, with a weak D call TRBD1 (6 bases). V dropped 2 bases and J dropped 5 bases, with 7 bases sitting between them. Germline V lookup: CDR1 MNHEY, CDR2 SVGEGT. This CDR3 region has 13 residues.